The 27 T cell receptor beta chains listed next were all sequenced from one sample in a study of T cells in Graves' hyperthyroidism and ophthalmopathy. Researchers amplified the TCR beta CDR3 regions from RNA transcripts. HTBI primers were employed in a first-round RT-PCR of the TCR CDR3. A single record per CDR3 protein comes from TCRdb applying MiXCR to the multiplex PCR reads. This table has fewer than 350,000 distinct CDR3 sequences, 18% appearing once. Sequenced input: blood. These receptor sequences come from a woman aged 40 to 49 with Graves' ophthalmopathy.

This clonotype came up many times. The chain recombines TRBV6-1 with TRBJ1-2; D gene ambiguous. V gave up 5 bases and J gave up 4 bases, with 17 bases separating them. CDR3 length: 15 residues. Germline lookup yields CDR1 MNHNS and CDR2 SASEGT. This CDR3 is CASSLDTRSPYGYTF. In DNA, the CDR3 is TGTGCCAGCAGTCTAGACACCCGGAGTCCCTATGGCTACACCTTC.

The rearrangement joins TRBV6-1 to TRBJ2-7; 8 bases align to TRBD1. The CDR3 consists of 15 residues. Per the germline V gene, CDR1 is MNHNS and CDR2 is SASEGT. Trimming removed 4 bases from V and 0 bases from J; junction bases left unmatched: 5. DNA of the CDR3: TGTGCCAGCAGTGCGGGACAGGCCTTCTCCTACGAGCAGTACTTC. This translates into CASSAGQAFSYEQYF.

Many counts were recorded for this clonotype. This rearrangement joins TRBV29-1 to TRBJ2-7; possibly TRBD1 for D (6 bases). This CDR3 region has 12 residues. Germline V gene sequence: CDR1 SQVTM, CDR2 ANQGSEA. Trimming took 0 bases from V and 4 from J, leaving 7 bases between them. In DNA form, the CDR3 reads TGCAGCGTTGAAGATGACAGGTACGAGCAGTACTTC. Amino acids: CSVEDDRYEQYF.

This clonotype was observed at least ten times. This clone may be a read error of a much larger clone one base away. This chain uses TRBV28 with TRBJ1-5; TRBD1 aligns across 8 bases. V was clipped by 4 bases and J by 6 bases; unmatched bases: 5. CDR3 size: 14 residues. The V gene's germline CDR1 is MDHEN and CDR2 SYDVKM. Here the CDR3 DNA reads TGTGCCAGCAGTTCTCGGACAGGGAGTCAGCCCCAGCATTTT. Translating it yields CASSSRTGSQPQHF.

This clonotype was found a few times. A junction end diverges from the germline sequence, so it may reflect a read error. The chain combines TRBV19 with TRBJ2-7; 7 bases fit TRBD2. Germline lookup yields CDR1 LNHDA and CDR2 SQIVND (reference sequence). This CDR3 comprises 16 residues. CDR3 DNA: TGTGCCAGTAGTATTGCTGGCGGGAGTATTCCATACGGGCAGTACTTC. Amino acid sequence: CASSIAGGSIPYGQYF.

This clonotype occurred many times. The rearrangement links TRBV25-1 to TRBJ1-1, with 7 bases lining up with TRBD1. The CDR3 length is 13 residues. V lost 5 bases, J lost 6 bases, and 6 bases stayed unmatched. Germline loops: CDR1 MGHDK, CDR2 SYGVNS. This chain's CDR3 is CASSQGGGSEAFF. CDR3 nucleotide sequence: TGTGCCAGCAGTCAGGGGGGCGGATCTGAAGCTTTCTTT. The full variable domain, its missing parts supplied by reference TRBV25-1 and TRBJ1-1, is EADIYQTPRYLVIGTGKKITLECSQTMGHDKMYWYQQDPGMELHLIHYSYGVNSTEKGDLSSESTVSRIRTEHFPLTLESARPSHTSQYLCASSQGGGSEAFFGQGTRLTVV.

This clonotype was recorded a few times. The chain employs TRBV12-3 or TRBV12-4 and TRBJ2-2, with 12 bases fitting TRBD2. The CDR3 is made up of 15 amino acids. The V and J ends lost 5 bases and 6 bases, in that order; junction bases with no gene match: 4. CDR3 nucleotides: TGTGCCAGCAGTCGCGGACTAGCGGGGCCCGGGGAGCTGTTTTTT. Residues: CASSRGLAGPGELFF.

Ten or more counts support this clonotype. The chain has TRBV12-3 or TRBV12-4 and TRBJ2-2; D not resolved. V was clipped by 3 bases and J by 2 bases, with 13 bases between them. The CDR3 consists of 16 residues. Here the CDR3 reads CASSFGSWVNTGELFF. CDR3 bases: TGTGCCAGCAGTTTTGGTAGCTGGGTAAACACCGGGGAGCTGTTTTTT.

This clonotype has a count of ten or more. The chain joins TRBV27 to TRBJ2-2; D possibly matches TRBD1 or TRBD2 (6 bases each). This CDR3 has 16 amino acids. Germline assignment: CDR1 MNHEY and CDR2 SMNVEV (reference sequence). Trimming took off 6 bases at V and 0 bases at J, with 14 bases between the two ends. The CDR3 coding sequence is TGTGCCAGCAGAGAAAGGGGGGCCCCGAACACCGGGGAGCTGTTTTTT. Amino acid sequence: CASRERGAPNTGELFF.

At least ten counts were recorded for this clonotype. The V and J genes are TRBV12-3 or TRBV12-4 and TRBJ1-5, with D unclear. The CDR3 is 14 amino acids. The V gene lost 6 bases and the J gene lost 0 bases, with 9 bases spanning the gap. CDR3 in amino acids: CASRNSHSNQPQHF. CDR3 DNA: TGTGCCAGCAGAAACAGCCATAGCAATCAGCCCCAGCATTTT.

This clonotype was detected many times. J is TRBJ2-7 and V is TRBV4-1; 10 nucleotides agree with TRBD1. The germline V gene has CDR1 MGHRA and CDR2 YSYEKL. Germline trimming cut 3 bases from V and 2 bases from J; bases unmatched to any gene: 7. The CDR3 sequence is 16 residues long. CDR3 DNA: TGCGCCAGCAGCCAGGGGATCGGGACAGGGGCCTACGAGCAGTACTTC. Its protein product is CASSQGIGTGAYEQYF.

This chain links TRBV6-2 or TRBV6-3 with TRBJ2-2; 10 bases fit TRBD2. Germline V gene data show CDR1 as MNHEY and CDR2 as SVGEGT. This CDR3 has 17 residues. V dropped 7 bases and J dropped 6; count of bases not matched to a gene: 14. The CDR3 bases are TGTGCCAGCAAGCCCTCTGCTAGCGGGAGTACTGCCGGGGAGCTGTTTTTT. It yields the protein CASKPSASGSTAGELFF.

The chain couples TRBV19 to TRBJ2-5, with a tentative D call TRBD1 (7 bases). This CDR3 has 20 amino acids. Germline CDR1 LNHDA, CDR2 SQIVND (reference sequence). Trimming stripped 9 bases from V and 5 bases from J, with 37 bases between. CDR3 DNA sequence: TGTGCCAGATCAATGGGACCTCGGGAGACAGGGATTGGTTTCAGGGAGACCCAGTACTTC. Its protein product is CARSMGPRETGIGFRETQYF.

This clonotype was found a few times. A much larger clone differs by one base, so this may be a read error. This chain uses TRBV4-1 with TRBJ2-2, with D possibly being TRBD2 (6 bases). The CDR3 contains 16 residues. Germline loops: CDR1 MGHRA, CDR2 YSYEKL. CDR3 coding DNA: TGCGCCATCAGCCAAGATCCCGCGGGGCTCACCGGGGAGCTGTTTTTT. Its translation: CAISQDPAGLTGELFF.

In its sample, this clonotype ranks as medium-sized. The genes are TRBV28 and TRBJ2-7; TRBD2 aligns across 12 bases. This CDR3 has 15 residues. Unmatched junction bases numbered 4, after V lost 5 bases and J lost 2 bases. From germline, CDR1 is MDHEN and CDR2 SYDVKM. CDR3 in amino acids: CASSTRTSGAYEQYF. CDR3 DNA: TGTGCCAGCAGTACACGGACTAGCGGGGCCTACGAGCAGTACTTC.

This clonotype was counted ten times or more. V and J are TRBV25-1 and TRBJ1-1; 8 nucleotides align to TRBD1. J lost 5 bases, V lost 8 bases, and 10 bases had no gene match. The CDR3 sequence is 14 residues long. Per germline, CDR1 MGHDK and CDR2 SYGVNS. In nucleotides, the CDR3 is TGTGCCAGCGGCACTACAGGGGGAGGAACTGAAGCTTTCTTT. Encoded protein: CASGTTGGGTEAFF. The variable domain in full, completed from reference TRBV25-1 and TRBJ1-1, reads EADIYQTPRYLVIGTGKKITLECSQTMGHDKMYWYQQDPGMELHLIHYSYGVNSTEKGDLSSESTVSRIRTEHFPLTLESARPSHTSQYLCASGTTGGGTEAFFGQGTRLTVV.

This clonotype has at least ten counts. For the CDR3, the DNA is TGTGCCAGCAGGGGCCGGTCGAACACCGGGGAGCTGTTTTTT. Translating it yields CASRGRSNTGELFF. The chain links TRBV2 to TRBJ2-2, with D unclear. V was trimmed by 6 bases and J by 0 bases, leaving 8 bases between them. The CDR3 loop spans 14 amino acids. CDR1 is SNHLY, CDR2 FYNNEI, per germline.

This clonotype was picked up many times. This chain joins TRBV12-3 or TRBV12-4 and TRBJ2-7; no clear D gene. The CDR3 spans 14 residues. V lost 8 bases, J lost 4 bases, and 18 bases lay in between. DNA for the CDR3: TGTGCCAGCGGGCTGGACCCGCCTTTTTACGAGCAGTACTTC. Translated, it gives CASGLDPPFYEQYF.

This clonotype was seen at least ten times. One junction end disagrees with the germline gene, perhaps due to a read error. This chain joins TRBV10-3 and TRBJ1-5, with D uncertain. Looked up from germline, CDR1 is ENHRY and CDR2 is SYGVKD. This CDR3 is built from 15 residues. The DNA for the CDR3 is TGTGCCGTCAGTGAGTCTGCGGGGTTGGGGCAGCCCCAGCATTTT. Amino acid sequence: CAVSESAGLGQPQHF.

This clonotype has a count of ten or more. The chain couples TRBV12-3 or TRBV12-4 to TRBJ2-7; 10 nucleotides agree with TRBD1. The V segment lost 1 base and the J segment 6 bases; nucleotides outside the gene matches: 9. This CDR3 is 16 amino acids long. CDR3 protein: CASSLGPGTGDPEQYF. Written as DNA, the CDR3 is TGTGCCAGCAGTTTAGGCCCCGGGACAGGGGATCCCGAGCAGTACTTC.

The chain links TRBV29-1 to TRBJ1-1, with D unresolved. Germline-derived CDR1 and CDR2 are SQVTM and ANQGSEA. V was trimmed by 4 bases and J by 5 bases, leaving 11 bases between them. The CDR3 has 12 amino acids. The CDR3 loop is CSVVVSDTEAFF. CDR3 sequence (DNA): TGCAGCGTTGTGGTCAGTGATACTGAAGCTTTCTTT.

This clonotype has ten or more counts. The V gene is TRBV7-9, the J gene TRBJ1-1, with TRBD1 matching 7 bases. This CDR3 has 14 residues. Germline loops: CDR1 SEHNR, CDR2 FQNEAQ (reference sequence). Trimming cost V 2 bases and J 7 bases; bases outside gene matches: 7. The CDR3 loop reads CASSLTGTAIEAFF. The DNA of the CDR3 is TGTGCCAGCAGCTTAACCGGGACAGCGATTGAAGCTTTCTTT.

This clonotype showed up many times. This sequence joins TRBV19 and TRBJ2-2, with TRBD2 matching over 12 bases. This CDR3 has 17 amino acids. Trimming cost V 9 bases and J 7 bases; bases outside gene matches: 15. Germline lookup yields CDR1 LNHDA and CDR2 SQIVND (reference sequence). The CDR3 DNA reads as TGTGCCAGCCGACTAGCGGGAGTCTCTTCTAGTAGCGGGGAGCTGTTTTTT. It codes for CASRLAGVSSSSGELFF.

V and J are TRBV6-1 and TRBJ1-1; no reliable D call. The germline V gene has CDR1 MNHNS and CDR2 SASEGT. The CDR3 has 13 residues. V lost 7 bases and J 5 bases, leaving 14 bases between the germline ends. CDR3 residues: CASTPGGVTEAFF. CDR3 coding DNA: TGTGCCAGCACGCCTGGTGGGGTGACTGAAGCTTTCTTT.

This clonotype was counted ten times or more. The chain is built from TRBV20-1 and TRBJ1-1; no definite D call. V lost 6 bases and J lost 0, with 11 bases in between. CDR1 and CDR2 (germline): DFQATT, SNEGSKA (reference sequence). This CDR3 contains 13 residues. The CDR3 region is CSAFSRLNTEAFF. The CDR3 region has the DNA TGCAGTGCCTTCAGTAGGCTGAACACTGAAGCTTTCTTT.

V gene TRBV3-1 combines with J gene TRBJ2-5; 11 bases are a match to TRBD2. Germline lookup yields CDR1 LGHDT and CDR2 YNNKEL (reference sequence). The ends lost 0 bases at V and 1 base at J; junction bases unmatched: 4. This CDR3 contains 17 residues. CDR3 in DNA: TGTGCCAGCAGCCAAGAACAAACTAGCGGGGGCCAAGAGACCCAGTACTTC. Translated, it gives CASSQEQTSGGQETQYF.

This clonotype has a count of ten or more. The germline gene is not matched at one end of the junction; a read error may be the cause. This chain links TRBV7-7 with TRBJ2-5; D is possibly TRBD1 or TRBD2 (5 bases each). Germline CDR1 reads SSHAT; CDR2 reads FNYEAQ (reference sequence). The length of the CDR3 is 16 residues. DNA for the CDR3: TGTGCTAGCAGCTCCTCCGGTAGAGGGGATTCCGAGACCCAGTACTTC. This codes for CASSSSGRGDSETQYF.